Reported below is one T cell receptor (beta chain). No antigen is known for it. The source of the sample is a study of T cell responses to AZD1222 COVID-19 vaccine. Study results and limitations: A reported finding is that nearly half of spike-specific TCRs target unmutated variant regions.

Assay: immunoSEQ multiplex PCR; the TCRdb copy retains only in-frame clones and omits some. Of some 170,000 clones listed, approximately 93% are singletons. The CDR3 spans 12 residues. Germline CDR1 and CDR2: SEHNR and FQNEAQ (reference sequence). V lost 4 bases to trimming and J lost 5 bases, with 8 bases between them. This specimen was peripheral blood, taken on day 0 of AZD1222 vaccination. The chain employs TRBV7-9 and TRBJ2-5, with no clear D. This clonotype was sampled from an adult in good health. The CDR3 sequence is CASSSDFETQYF. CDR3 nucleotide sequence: TGTGCCAGCAGCTCGGATTTTGAGACCCAGTACTTC.